This T cell receptor (beta chain) derives from a study of CD8 T cells in ankylosing spondylitis. Study outcomes and limitations: What seemed typical of ankylosing spondylitis blood was a TCR beta motif built from eight highly homologous variants.

TCRdb itself ran the 5' RACE reads through MiXCR, one entry per CDR3 protein. This table holds about 540,000 distinct CDR3 sequences, roughly 13% found once. Points on this clonotype: Its target is not known.

The CDR3 has 14 amino acids. Germline lookup yields CDR1 LGHDT and CDR2 YNNKEL (reference sequence). The germline V and J ends were trimmed by 0 bases and 7 bases, with 11 bases remaining between them. The sequencing input was blood, either unsorted or a sorted T cell fraction (not recorded which). The chain joins TRBV3-1 to TRBJ2-3, with a tentative D call TRBD1 (7 bases). The receptor's source is a male donor with ankylosing spondylitis. Written as DNA, the CDR3 is TGTGCCAGCAGCCAAGAGGCAGGGGGGAATACGCAGTATTTT. Its translation: CASSQEAGGNTQYF.